The sequence of this T cell receptor beta chain was determined in a study of blood T cell repertoires in COVID-19. Authors' analysis steps: Researchers report that nucleated cell counts were estimated from reference gene primer amplification. Sequencing was performed with immunoSEQ multiplex PCR; in TCRdb, only in-frame clones are kept and a portion is missing. V and J calls plus clone size are reproduced from that table; the DNA served to infer D and trimming. The repertoire holds around 250,000 clones, with more than 75% as singletons. This CDR3 is 14 amino acids long. CDR1 and CDR2 (germline): SGHTA, FQGTGA. Losses at the gene ends were 4 bases for V and 6 bases for J; bases not matched to a gene: 6.

The sequencing input was peripheral blood. The sequence came from a man aged 35 to 55 with active or convalescent COVID-19. The chain uses TRBV7-3 and TRBJ2-1, with TRBD1 matching over 7 bases. CDR3 loop: CASSSKTGSNEQFF. CDR3 coding DNA: TGTGCCAGCAGCTCCAAGACAGGGAGCAATGAGCAGTTCTTC.